This T cell receptor (beta chain) was retrieved from a study of siplizumab effects on memory and regulatory T cells (dated by TCRdb to the late 2010s). Background for the entire study: The study examined how the anti-CD2 antibody siplizumab affects alloreactive T-cell subsets in allogeneic mixed lymphocyte reactions built from human PBMCs.

TCRbeta CDR3 sequencing was performed on sorted unstimulated T cells and on proliferating T cells recovered from mixed lymphocyte reactions. Fresh whole blood from approximately ten HLA-typed healthy donors was used to isolate PBMCs. To map where alloreactive clones came from, CD4+ non-regulatory T cells in the unstimulated state were FACS-sorted. Here is what the overall study found, with its caveats: For roughly 80-97% of proliferating CD4+ or CD8+ clones, no naive or memory phenotype could be assigned. Compared with memory T cells, unstimulated naive T cells appeared more diverse, and naive cells seemed to make a substantial contribution to the alloresponse. The cumulative frequency of alloreactive sequences that could be traced back to unstimulated CD4+ memory T cells was significantly reduced by siplizumab. Sequences below about 10^-5 frequency were poorly captured, so only a minor fraction of alloreactive clones could be mapped to unstimulated subsets. Among mappable alloreactive CD4+ clones, an average Treg-derived fraction of less than 70% was observed with siplizumab, compared with 25% to 30% in control reactions. No functional confirmation was obtained for the suppressive function of proliferating Tregs from siplizumab cultures.

A word on this clone: What this receptor recognizes is not known. The record has no base qualities; no much larger clone is one base away.

Germline trimming: 5 bases from V, 7 bases from J; junction bases outside gene matches: 21. CDR1 and CDR2 are read off the germline V gene as MRHNA and SNTAGT. The CDR3 starts with the cysteine, ends with the phenylalanine, and has 18 residues. Here the CDR3 DNA is all that survives: 54 bases in frame from base 1. The library came from the immunoSEQ multiplex PCR assay. Some 100,000 TCR templates per sample were assayed by the deep sequencing platform. Genomic DNA extracted from sorted T cells was the material used for TCRbeta CDR3 sequencing. The published analysis was carried out like this. The R programming language was used for the clonal analysis of the TCRbeta CDR3 data. Alloreactive CD4+ and CD8+ clones were defined by comparing unstimulated samples with post-reaction CFSE-low samples. Regulatory or non-regulatory origin of alloreactive CD4+ clones was assigned by matching sequences to the sorted unstimulated Treg and non-Treg repertoires. As stored in TCRdb, this immuneACCESS dataset retains in-frame rearrangements with V and J assigned. A fraction of the clones does not appear; measured against another copy, unresolved V genes explain less than half of the discrepancy, and the remainder lacks a known reason. V, J and clone size were drawn from that table, and D and trimming were deduced from the DNA. Within this sample are around 100,000 clones, with 94% of them counted one time only. Around 0.33% of the sample is held by the ten biggest clonotypes.

This receptor was identified in a human donor in good health. The sequence links TRBV6-4 to TRBJ1-2; 8 of the junction bases match TRBD1. Input material: non-Treg CD4+ T cells sorted from blood. The cell subset or site label, read with the paper, signifies: FACS-sorted unstimulated CD4+ non-regulatory T cells. CDR3 protein: CASSSRKTGDRGFGGYTF. Here is the DNA: TGTGCCAGCAGTAGTAGGAAGACAGGGGACCGCGGATTCGGTGGCTACACCTTC.